Listed here are 21 T cell receptor beta chains from one sample, sequenced in a study of regulatory T cells in long-lasting Graves disease. Arm-PCR of CDR3 regions with iRepertoire HTBI primers generated TCR beta libraries. TCRdb processed the multiplex PCR reads anew with MiXCR; each CDR3 protein has one entry. The repertoire holds over 500,000 distinct CDR3 sequences, with about 16% as singletons. Time point denoted: newly diagnosed GD, antithyroid drugs for less than 3 months. Following extraction of RNA from PBMCs, that RNA was used to make the TCR library. Separately, the same data were catalogued under a study of T cells in Graves' hyperthyroidism and ophthalmopathy.

This specimen consisted of peripheral blood mononuclear cells (PBMCs), obtained at new diagnosis, from a patient treated with antithyroid drugs. These receptors were collected from a woman aged 25 to 39 with Graves disease.

The rearrangement links TRBV24-1 to TRBJ2-1, with 10 bases lining up with TRBD2. The CDR3 spans 16 residues. Germline-derived CDR1 and CDR2 are KGHDR and SFDVKD. V was pared by 6 bases and J by 6 bases, with 10 bases of the junction left unmatched. The CDR3 is CATSRLAGAHVNEQFF. In DNA form, the CDR3 reads TGTGCCACCAGTAGACTAGCGGGCGCTCATGTCAATGAGCAGTTCTTC.

This clonotype was seen at least ten times. The V gene is TRBV28, the J gene TRBJ1-2, with TRBD1 identical over 8 bases. The junction had 10 bases not matched to a gene; V was cut back by 5 bases and J by 5 bases. Germline V gene lookup returns CDR1 MDHEN and CDR2 SYDVKM. The CDR3 sequence is 15 residues long. CDR3 sequence (DNA): TGTGCCAGCAGTCCAGGGGGCGCTTCGCGGTATGGCTACACCTTC. It codes for CASSPGGASRYGYTF.

This clonotype was seen more than once but under ten times. The chain combines TRBV28 with TRBJ2-3; D ambiguous. Germline CDR1 reads MDHEN; CDR2 reads SYDVKM. The CDR3 runs to 12 residues. Trimming removed 5 bases from V and 7 bases from J, with 10 bases in between. CDR3 sequence reads: CASSGNSNTQYF. For the CDR3, the DNA is TGTGCCAGCAGTGGGAATAGTAATACGCAGTATTTT.

The chain's CDR3 is CASSLGGTDTDTQYF. DNA for the CDR3: TGTGCCAGCAGCTTGGGCGGGACAGACACAGATACGCAGTATTTT. The chain uses TRBV5-5 and TRBJ2-3; tentative D call: TRBD1 (7 bases). Looked up from germline, CDR1 is SGHKS and CDR2 is YYEKEE (reference sequence). V was clipped by 0 bases and J by 2 bases, with 10 bases between them. The CDR3 is 15 residues long.

The J gene is TRBJ2-1, the V gene TRBV5-4; 9 bases line up with TRBD2. Germline V gene sequence: CDR1 SGHNT, CDR2 YYREEE (reference sequence). This CDR3 has 15 residues. V dropped 4 bases and J dropped 4; count of bases not matched to a gene: 6. The CDR3: CASSRVAGGYNEQFF. In nucleotides, the CDR3 is TGTGCCAGCAGCCGGGTGGCGGGAGGGTACAATGAGCAGTTCTTC.

This clonotype was recorded a few times. The chain employs TRBV7-3 and TRBJ2-2; no clear D gene. This CDR3 comprises 14 residues. V lost 5 bases to trimming and J lost 2 bases, with 9 bases between them. Germline V gene lookup returns CDR1 SGHTA and CDR2 FQGTGA. The CDR3 reads CASSPVVNTGELFF. As DNA, the CDR3 is TGTGCCAGCAGCCCGGTAGTAAACACCGGGGAGCTGTTTTTT.

This clonotype showed up just a few times. The gene calls are TRBV7-2 and TRBJ2-1; possibly TRBD2 for D (6 bases). Trimming pared 2 bases from V and 4 bases from J, leaving 15 bases between. Germline lookup yields CDR1 SGHTA and CDR2 FQGNSA. CDR3 length equals 16 residues. The CDR3 DNA follows: TGTGCCAGCAGCTTAAATAGCGGCGTATCATACAATGAGCAGTTCTTC. Translating gives CASSLNSGVSYNEQFF.

Only a few counts were recorded for this clonotype. This rearrangement joins TRBV30 to TRBJ2-7; no firm D call. Per germline, CDR1 GTSNPN and CDR2 SVGIG (reference sequence). The CDR3 covers 14 residues. The germline V and J ends were trimmed by 6 bases and 2 bases, with 17 bases remaining between them. CDR3 protein: CACFEVSGPYEQYF. CDR3 DNA: TGTGCCTGCTTTGAGGTTTCTGGCCCCTACGAGCAGTACTTC.

Many counts were recorded for this clonotype. The V gene is TRBV20-1, the J gene TRBJ1-2, with 7 bases matching TRBD1. CDR1 is DFQATT, CDR2 SNEGSKA, per germline (reference sequence). The V gene end was trimmed by 5 bases and the J gene end by 1 base; junction bases not matched to a gene: 13. The CDR3 has 16 amino acids. CDR3 protein: CSAPTRQGPDNYGYTF. CDR3 DNA: TGCAGTGCTCCCACCCGACAGGGACCGGATAACTATGGCTACACCTTC.

Only a few counts were recorded for this clonotype. The CDR3 protein is CASSLETDVWEQYF. CDR3 DNA sequence: TGTGCCAGCAGCTTAGAGACGGATGTGTGGGAGCAGTACTTC. V and J are TRBV7-9 and TRBJ2-7; D is unclear. V was trimmed by 1 base and J by 7 bases, leaving 14 bases between them. This CDR3 has 14 amino acids. Germline CDR1 and CDR2: SEHNR and FQNEAQ (reference sequence).

This clonotype was seen at least ten times. This sequence joins TRBV11-2 and TRBJ2-3; D unresolved. In germline, CDR1 is SGHAT, CDR2 FQNNGV. The CDR3 sequence is 16 residues long. V gave up 6 bases and J gave up 5 bases, with 21 bases separating them. The CDR3 DNA sequence: TGTGCCAGCAGATCAAGGAGTACTGGTTTGTTAGATACGCAGTATTTT. The encoded protein is CASRSRSTGLLDTQYF.

This clonotype has just a few counts. The V gene is TRBV28, the J gene TRBJ1-6; D perhaps matches TRBD1 (5 bases). Germline CDR1 reads MDHEN; CDR2 reads SYDVKM. V lost 8 bases, J lost 0 bases, and 17 bases lay in between. The CDR3 spans 17 residues. The CDR3, as DNA: TGTGCCAGCCGAACACCGGGACTGAGCTCCTATAATTCACCCCTCCACTTT. It codes for CASRTPGLSSYNSPLHF.

The chain uses TRBV25-1 and TRBJ2-5; 8 bases match TRBD2. Germline V gene sequence: CDR1 MGHDK, CDR2 SYGVNS. This CDR3 has 17 amino acids. The V segment lost 2 bases and the J segment 2 bases; nucleotides outside the gene matches: 10. CDR3 sequence (DNA): TGTGCCAGCAGTGAACCCGCCCCTCTAGCGGGTCAAGAGACCCAGTACTTC. Amino acid sequence: CASSEPAPLAGQETQYF.

There are a few counts of this clonotype. The chain has TRBV5-1 and TRBJ2-7; TRBD2 agrees at 10 bases. Germline V gene data show CDR1 as SGHRS and CDR2 as YFSETQ. Germline trimming cut 0 bases from V and 2 bases from J; bases unmatched to any gene: 2. The CDR3 covers 15 residues. The CDR3 loop reads CASSLELAGTYEQYF. The CDR3 region has the DNA TGCGCCAGCAGCTTGGAACTAGCGGGAACCTACGAGCAGTACTTC.

There are many counts of this clonotype. The chain couples TRBV15 to TRBJ2-1, with D possibly being TRBD2 (6 bases). Germline V gene lookup returns CDR1 LNHNV and CDR2 YYDKDF (reference sequence). This CDR3 region has 13 residues. V was pared by 1 base and J by 7 bases, with 8 bases between. CDR3 DNA: TGTGCCACCAGCAGAGGACTAGGGAATGAGCAGTTCTTC. This gives the protein CATSRGLGNEQFF.

The chain uses TRBV24-1 and TRBJ1-1; the match to TRBD1 covers 7 bases. Looked up from germline, CDR1 is KGHDR and CDR2 is SFDVKD. Germline trimming cut 7 bases from V and 0 bases from J; bases unmatched to any gene: 4. This CDR3 comprises 14 residues. The CDR3, as DNA: TGTGCCACCAGAAGGACAGGAATGAACACTGAAGCTTTCTTT. Translated, it gives CATRRTGMNTEAFF.

This clonotype was found many times. This rearrangement joins TRBV12-3 or TRBV12-4 to TRBJ2-2; D possibly matches TRBD1 or TRBD2 (5 bases each). This CDR3 is 13 amino acids long. Trimming removed 6 bases from V and 5 bases from J, with 10 bases in between. CDR3 amino acids: CASSRGTTGELFF. The CDR3 region has the DNA TGTGCCAGCAGCAGAGGGACGACCGGGGAGCTGTTTTTT.

The rearrangement links TRBV5-1 to TRBJ2-7, with 7 bases that match TRBD2. The V segment lost 4 bases and the J segment 7 bases; nucleotides outside the gene matches: 5. Germline V gene data show CDR1 as SGHRS and CDR2 as YFSETQ. CDR3 length equals 12 residues. The CDR3 DNA is TGCGCCAGCAGCGATCCGGGACTAGAGCAGTACTTC. Translation: CASSDPGLEQYF.

As concerns this clonotype: A read error may be the cause here, since a much bigger clone is one base away. V gene TRBV5-1 combines with J gene TRBJ2-3; D is perhaps TRBD2 (5 bases). CDR3 size: 14 residues. Trimming stripped 3 bases from V and 4 bases from J, with 12 bases between. CDR1 and CDR2 (germline): SGHRS, YFSETQ. Written as DNA, the CDR3 is TGCGCCAGCAGCTCGGGAAACCCTGCAGATACGCAGTATTTT. It codes for CASSSGNPADTQYF.

The gene calls are TRBV29-1 and TRBJ2-7; 7 nucleotides agree with TRBD1. V trimming: 5 bases; J trimming: 2 bases; junction bases outside the gene matches: 9. Germline lookup yields CDR1 SQVTM and CDR2 ANQGSEA. This CDR3 has 14 residues. CDR3 region: CSVTPGQLPYEQYF. The CDR3 coding sequence is TGCAGCGTTACCCCGGGACAGCTACCCTACGAGCAGTACTTC.

The rearrangement uses TRBV6-1 and TRBJ2-7, with 11 bases that match TRBD2. CDR3 length: 14 amino acids. Trimming took 6 bases from V and 0 from J; bases not matched to a gene: 1. CDR1 MNHNS and CDR2 SASEGT come from the germline V gene. CDR3 sequence reads: CASRTSGVSYEQYF. The CDR3 coding sequence is TGTGCCAGCAGGACTAGCGGGGTCTCCTACGAGCAGTACTTC.